These 22 T cell receptor beta chains came from one sample sequenced in a study of T cell repertoires in cytomegalovirus infection. TCRdb used MiXCR to reprocess the reads, holding one entry per CDR3 protein. The sample yields about 71,000 distinct CDR3 sequences, approximately 22% seen once. These TCRs are of unknown antigen specificity. The sample was CD8+ T cells from cultured PBMCs, taken from culture after CMV antigen stimulation. These receptors all stem from a human donor in good health (CMV status not recorded). Some clones in this sample may be carry-over from other donors' samples.

V usage is TRBV7-2 and J usage is TRBJ2-1, with TRBD2 matching 12 bases. With V trimmed by 4 bases and J by 8 bases, 6 bases remained unmatched. There are 15 residues in the CDR3. The germline V gene has CDR1 SGHTA and CDR2 FQGNSA. The CDR3 loop reads CASSSSGGAGDEQFF. The DNA for the CDR3 is TGTGCCAGCAGCTCTAGCGGGGGGGCTGGTGATGAGCAGTTCTTC.

The chain couples TRBV7-3 to TRBJ2-3, with 9 bases aligning to TRBD2. In germline, CDR1 is SGHTA, CDR2 FQGTGA. This CDR3 has 15 amino acids. V shed 1 base and J 4 bases; nucleotides not matched to a gene: 3. Here the CDR3 reads CASSLNSGGADTQYF. For the CDR3, the DNA is TGTGCCAGCAGCTTAAATAGCGGGGGTGCAGATACGCAGTATTTT.

DNA for the CDR3: TGTGCCAGCAGTGTAACTAGCGGGATCTACAATGAGCAGTTCTTC. Translation: CASSVTSGIYNEQFF. The chain recombines TRBV12-3 or TRBV12-4 with TRBJ2-1; TRBD2 agrees at 10 bases. The V and J ends lost 5 bases and 3 bases, in that order; junction bases with no gene match: 4. This CDR3 is built from 15 residues.

This clonotype was seen a handful of times. The germline gene is not matched at one end of the junction; a read error may be the cause. The chain combines TRBV7-2 with TRBJ2-7; 7 bases agree with TRBD1. Looked up from germline, CDR1 is SGHTA and CDR2 is FQGNSA. This CDR3 region has 13 residues. CDR3 region: CASSWGQPYEQYF. The CDR3 DNA sequence: TGTGCCAGTAGCTGGGGACAGCCCTACGAGCAGTACTTC. The full variable domain, in which reference TRBV7-2 and TRBJ2-7 provide the parts outside the CDR3, is GAGVSQSPSNKVTEKGKDVELRCDPISGHTALYWYRQSLGQGLEFLIYFQGNSAPDKSGLPSDRFSAERTGGSVSTLTIQRTQQEDSAVYLCASSWGQPYEQYFGPGTRLTVT.

The J gene is TRBJ1-3, the V gene TRBV7-2; D is possibly TRBD1 (5 bases). Germline V gene lookup returns CDR1 SGHTA and CDR2 FQGNSA. The CDR3 extends over 16 amino acids. V was trimmed by 1 base and J by 2 bases, leaving 12 bases between them. The DNA for the CDR3 is TGTGCCAGCAGCTTAGAGAACAGGTTCACTGGAAACACCATATATTTT. The encoded protein is CASSLENRFTGNTIYF.

V usage is TRBV7-2 and J usage is TRBJ2-2; 8 nucleotides line up with TRBD1. The V and J ends lost 5 bases and 2 bases, in that order; junction bases with no gene match: 10. This CDR3 contains 17 residues. Germline lookup yields CDR1 SGHTA and CDR2 FQGNSA. CDR3 DNA sequence: TGTGCCAGCAGCGCAGACCTGACAGGGGTAAACACCGGGGAGCTGTTTTTT. As protein: CASSADLTGVNTGELFF.

This clonotype showed up many times. This chain uses TRBV7-9 with TRBJ1-2; D is perhaps TRBD1 (6 bases). The CDR3 extends over 15 amino acids. CDR1 is SEHNR and CDR2 is FQNEAQ in the germline V gene (reference sequence). Trimming took off 4 bases at V and 3 bases at J, with 15 bases between the two ends. The CDR3 here is CASSSGRGNHYGYTF. CDR3 in DNA: TGTGCCAGCAGCTCCGGGAGGGGGAATCACTATGGCTACACCTTC.

The chain combines TRBV7-9 with TRBJ2-1; perhaps TRBD1 as D (6 bases). Trimming cost V 1 base and J 7 bases, with 14 bases left between them. CDR3 length: 15 amino acids. Germline CDR1 is SEHNR and CDR2 is FQNEAQ (reference sequence). CDR3 nucleotide sequence: TGTGCCAGCAGCTTAGATCAGGGGTCCGGGAATGAGCAGTTCTTC. Translating gives CASSLDQGSGNEQFF.

This clonotype was counted only a few times. The CDR3 nucleotides read TGTGCCAGCAGCTTGAACAGGGAGGGTGAAAAACTGTTTTTT. Protein: CASSLNREGEKLFF. The chain uses TRBV5-4 and TRBJ1-4; a weak D match, TRBD1 (6 bases). The CDR3 length is 14 residues. Looked up from germline, CDR1 is SGHNT and CDR2 is YYREEE (reference sequence). V was cut by 1 base and J by 7 bases, with 11 bases left in between.

V gene TRBV7-3 combines with J gene TRBJ1-2; 10 nucleotides match TRBD1. Germline CDR1 reads SGHTA; CDR2 reads FQGTGA. The CDR3 loop spans 13 amino acids. Losses at the gene ends were 5 bases for V and 8 bases for J; bases not matched to a gene: 5. The CDR3 DNA reads as TGTGCCAGCAGCCGGGGACAGGGGAGGGGCTACACCTTC. Residues: CASSRGQGRGYTF. Supplemented by reference TRBV7-3 and TRBJ1-2, the full variable domain reads GAGVSQTPSNKVTEKGKYVELRCDPISGHTALYWYRQSLGQGPEFLIYFQGTGAADDSGLPNDRFFAVRPEGSVSTLKIQRTERGDSAVYLCASSRGQGRGYTFGSGTRLTVV.

In this sample, this clonotype turned up a few times. The V and J genes are TRBV7-9 and TRBJ1-6; 9 nucleotides match TRBD1. The germline gives CDR1 SEHNR, CDR2 FQNEAQ (reference sequence). Trimming took 0 bases from V and 9 from J; bases not matched to a gene: 3. The CDR3 length is 15 residues. In DNA form, the CDR3 reads TGTGCCAGCAGCTTAGCGGGGACAGGGAGTTCACCCCTCCACTTT. It codes for CASSLAGTGSSPLHF.

This clonotype was observed a handful of times. V is TRBV7-9 and J is TRBJ1-1, with D possibly matching TRBD1 (5 bases). CDR1 SEHNR and CDR2 FQNEAQ come from the germline V gene (reference sequence). V was clipped by 4 bases and J by 3 bases, with 15 bases between them. There are 15 residues in the CDR3. In DNA, the CDR3 is TGTGCCAGCAGCTCCTCTCAGGGTGGTGACACTGAAGCTTTCTTT. Its protein product is CASSSSQGGDTEAFF. Full variable domain (outside the CDR3, taken from reference TRBV7-9 and TRBJ1-1): DTGVSQNPRHKITKRGQNVTFRCDPISEHNRLYWYRQTLGQGPEFLTYFQNEAQLEKSRLLSDRFSAERPKGSFSTLEIQRTEQGDSAMYLCASSSSQGGDTEAFFGQGTRLTVV.

This clonotype was seen a few times. The chain couples TRBV7-3 to TRBJ2-1; the match to TRBD2 covers 10 bases. Germline V CDR1 and CDR2: SGHTA, FQGTGA. V lost 4 bases to trimming and J lost 0 bases; unmatched junction nucleotides: 9. This CDR3 contains 18 residues. The CDR3 nucleotides read TGTGCCAGCAGCTGGCATGGACTAGCGGACAGCTCCTACAATGAGCAGTTCTTC. Amino acid sequence: CASSWHGLADSSYNEQFF.

CDR3: CASTKGDSYGGYTF. In DNA, the CDR3 is TGTGCCAGTACTAAAGGGGATTCCTATGGAGGCTACACCTTC. The rearrangement uses TRBV12-3 or TRBV12-4 and TRBJ1-2, with a tentative D call TRBD1 (5 bases). V was clipped by 9 bases and J by 8 bases, with 22 bases between them. This CDR3 contains 14 residues.

This clonotype appeared a few times. This chain connects TRBV7-9 to TRBJ2-2, with D uncertain. Germline values: CDR1 SEHNR, CDR2 FQNEAQ (reference sequence). The V gene lost 5 bases and the J gene lost 5 bases, with 12 bases spanning the gap. This CDR3 is built from 14 residues. CDR3 region: CASSPPLWTGELFF. CDR3 sequence (DNA): TGTGCCAGCAGCCCCCCTTTATGGACCGGGGAGCTGTTTTTT.

This rearrangement joins TRBV7-8 to TRBJ2-1; D uncertain. CDR1 and CDR2 from the germline V gene are SGHVS and FQNEAQ. The CDR3 contains 14 residues. V was pared by 3 bases and J by 7 bases, with 13 bases between. CDR3 sequence (DNA): TGTGCCAGCAGCTTCTCAAATCCGACGAATGAGCAGTTCTTC. It yields the protein CASSFSNPTNEQFF.

The CDR3 protein is CASSQASSTDTQYF. The CDR3 nucleotides are TGCGCCAGCAGCCAAGCTAGTAGTACAGATACGCAGTATTTT. The genes are TRBV4-1 and TRBJ2-3; D unclear. The germline V gene has CDR1 MGHRA and CDR2 YSYEKL. The length of the CDR3 is 14 residues. V was shortened by 1 base and J by 3 bases, with 8 bases between the two germline ends.

A few counts support this clonotype. The germline gene is not matched at one end of the junction; a read error may be the cause. This chain's CDR3 is CASSLYGTGVLF. The CDR3, as DNA: TGTGCCAGCAGCCTATACGGGACAGGGGTTCTATTC. V gene TRBV11-2 combines with J gene TRBJ2-7, with 10 bases identical to TRBD1. This CDR3 comprises 12 residues. Germline CDR1 and CDR2: SGHAT and FQNNGV.

This chain links TRBV7-9 with TRBJ1-2; the D gene is possibly TRBD1 (5 bases). V was trimmed by 4 bases and J by 3 bases, leaving 15 bases between them. Germline V gives CDR1 SEHNR, CDR2 FQNEAQ (reference sequence). The CDR3 runs 15 residues. This CDR3 reads CASSSVGDLDYGYTF. CDR3 nucleotides: TGTGCCAGCAGCTCAGTGGGGGATCTTGACTATGGCTACACCTTC.

The rearrangement links TRBV12-3 or TRBV12-4 to TRBJ1-1; 7 bases line up with TRBD1. J was trimmed by 7 bases and V by 3 bases; bases with no gene match: 8. This CDR3 region has 14 residues. CDR3 sequence reads: CASSFGLGGIEAFF. CDR3 in DNA: TGTGCCAGCAGTTTCGGATTAGGGGGCATTGAAGCTTTCTTT.

The J gene is TRBJ1-2, the V gene TRBV9; D is ambiguous. Germline CDR1 SGDLS, CDR2 YYNGEE. V was cut by 0 bases and J by 4 bases, with 4 bases left in between. CDR3 length equals 12 residues. The CDR3 DNA is TGTGCCAGCAGCGTAGGGGTCTATGGCTACACCTTC. This codes for CASSVGVYGYTF.

The chain combines TRBV15 with TRBJ2-5; 16 nucleotides line up with TRBD2. The trim removed 3 bases at V and 2 bases at J, leaving 9 bases unmatched. The CDR3 sequence is 19 residues long. Germline values: CDR1 LNHNV, CDR2 YYDKDF (reference sequence). The CDR3 bases are TGTGCCACCAGCAGTTCCGGGACTAGCGGGGGGGCCGATCAAGAGACCCAGTACTTC. Amino acids: CATSSSGTSGGADQETQYF.